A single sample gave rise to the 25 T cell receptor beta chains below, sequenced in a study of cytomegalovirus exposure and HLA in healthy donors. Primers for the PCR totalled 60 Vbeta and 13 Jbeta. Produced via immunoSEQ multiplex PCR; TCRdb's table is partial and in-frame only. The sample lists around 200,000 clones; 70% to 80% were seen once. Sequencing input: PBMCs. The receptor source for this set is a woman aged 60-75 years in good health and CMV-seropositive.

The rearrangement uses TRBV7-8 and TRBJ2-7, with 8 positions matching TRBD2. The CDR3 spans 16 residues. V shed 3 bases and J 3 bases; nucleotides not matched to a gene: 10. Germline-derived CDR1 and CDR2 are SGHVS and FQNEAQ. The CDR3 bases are TGTGCCAGCAGCTTGGGCGGGATAGCGGGGTACTACGAGCAGTACTTC. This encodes CASSLGGIAGYYEQYF.

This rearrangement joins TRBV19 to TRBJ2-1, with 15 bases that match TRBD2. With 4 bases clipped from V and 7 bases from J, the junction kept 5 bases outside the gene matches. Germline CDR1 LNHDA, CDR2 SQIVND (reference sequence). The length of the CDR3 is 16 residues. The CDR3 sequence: CASSTWTSGRGNEQFF. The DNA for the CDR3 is TGTGCCAGTAGTACCTGGACTAGCGGGAGGGGAAATGAGCAGTTCTTC.

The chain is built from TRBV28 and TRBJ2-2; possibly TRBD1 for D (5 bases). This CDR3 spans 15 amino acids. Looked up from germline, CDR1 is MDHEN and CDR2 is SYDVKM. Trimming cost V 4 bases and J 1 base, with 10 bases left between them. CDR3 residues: CASSWAGMNTGELFF. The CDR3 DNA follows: TGTGCCAGCAGTTGGGCAGGGATGAACACCGGGGAGCTGTTTTTT.

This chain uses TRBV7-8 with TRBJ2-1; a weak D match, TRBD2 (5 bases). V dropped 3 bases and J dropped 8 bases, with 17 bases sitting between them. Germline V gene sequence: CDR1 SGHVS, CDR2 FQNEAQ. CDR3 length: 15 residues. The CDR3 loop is CASSFLDFSGDEQFF. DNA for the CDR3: TGTGCCAGCAGCTTTCTGGACTTTAGTGGGGATGAGCAGTTCTTC.

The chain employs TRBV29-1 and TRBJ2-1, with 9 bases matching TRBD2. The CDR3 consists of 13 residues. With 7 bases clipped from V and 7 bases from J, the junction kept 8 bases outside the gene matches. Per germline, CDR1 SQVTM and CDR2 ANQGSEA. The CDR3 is CSGRGREGNEQFF. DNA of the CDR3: TGCAGCGGTAGAGGGCGGGAGGGAAATGAGCAGTTCTTC.

The DNA for the CDR3 is TGTGCCAGCAGTTACTCGATTGGGACACTCTACGAGCAGTACTTC. It yields the protein CASSYSIGTLYEQYF. The chain is built from TRBV6-5 and TRBJ2-7; possibly TRBD1 for D (6 bases). This CDR3 region has 15 residues. The germline V and J ends were trimmed by 0 bases and 3 bases, with 12 bases remaining between them. Germline assignment: CDR1 MNHEY and CDR2 SVGAGI.

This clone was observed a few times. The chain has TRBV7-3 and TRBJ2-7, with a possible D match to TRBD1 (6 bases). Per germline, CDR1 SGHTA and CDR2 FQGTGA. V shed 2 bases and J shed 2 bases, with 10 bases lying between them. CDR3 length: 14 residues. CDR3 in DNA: TGTGCCAGCAGCTTAGGGGGCAGAGCCTACGAGCAGTACTTC. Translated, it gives CASSLGGRAYEQYF.

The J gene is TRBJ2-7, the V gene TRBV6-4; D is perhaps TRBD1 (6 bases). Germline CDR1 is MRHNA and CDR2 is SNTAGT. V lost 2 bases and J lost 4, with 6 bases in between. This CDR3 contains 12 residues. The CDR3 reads CASSDQGYEQYF. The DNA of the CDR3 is TGTGCCAGCAGTGACCAGGGGTACGAGCAGTACTTC.

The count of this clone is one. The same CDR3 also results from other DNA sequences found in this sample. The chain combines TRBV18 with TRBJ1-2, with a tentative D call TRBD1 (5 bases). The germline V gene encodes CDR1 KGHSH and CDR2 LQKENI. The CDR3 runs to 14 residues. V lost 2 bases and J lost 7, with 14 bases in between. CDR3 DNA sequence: TGTGCCAGCTCACCAGCCGACGGGGGGGTTGGCTACACCTTC. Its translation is CASSPADGGVGYTF.

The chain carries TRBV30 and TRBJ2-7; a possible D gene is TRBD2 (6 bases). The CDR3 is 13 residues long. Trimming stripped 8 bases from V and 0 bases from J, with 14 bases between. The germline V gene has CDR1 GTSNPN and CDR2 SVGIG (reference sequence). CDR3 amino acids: CAAGRGPSYEQYF. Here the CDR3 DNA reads TGTGCCGCCGGGCGGGGTCCCTCCTACGAGCAGTACTTC.

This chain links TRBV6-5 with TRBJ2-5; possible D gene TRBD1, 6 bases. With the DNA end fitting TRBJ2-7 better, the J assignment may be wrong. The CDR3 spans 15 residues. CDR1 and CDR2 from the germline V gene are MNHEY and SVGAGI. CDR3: CASSYGAGDPYEQYF. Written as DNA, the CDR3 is TGTGCCAGCAGTTACGGGGCAGGGGACCCCTACGAGCAGTACTTC.

The CDR3 nucleotides are TGTGCCAGCAGTTCCGGGGTAGCCTCGGCCTACGAGCAGTACTTC. This gives the protein CASSSGVASAYEQYF. The chain employs TRBV27 and TRBJ2-5, with a tentative D call TRBD2 (5 bases). The assigned J gene may be wrong: the sequence end matches TRBJ2-7 better. CDR1 MNHEY and CDR2 SMNVEV come from the germline V gene (reference sequence). The CDR3 has 15 residues.

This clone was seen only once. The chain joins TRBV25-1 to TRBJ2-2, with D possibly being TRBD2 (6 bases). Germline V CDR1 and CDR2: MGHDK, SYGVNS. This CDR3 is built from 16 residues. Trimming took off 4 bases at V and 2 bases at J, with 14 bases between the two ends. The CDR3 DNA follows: TGTGCCAGCAGTGCGGCCGGGACTTTAAACACCGGGGAGCTGTTTTTT. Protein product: CASSAAGTLNTGELFF.

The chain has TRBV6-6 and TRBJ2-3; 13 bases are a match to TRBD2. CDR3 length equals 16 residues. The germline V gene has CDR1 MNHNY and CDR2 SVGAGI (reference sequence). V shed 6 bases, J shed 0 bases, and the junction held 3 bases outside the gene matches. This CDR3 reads CASRSTSGGSTDTQYF. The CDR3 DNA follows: TGTGCCAGCAGATCGACTAGCGGGGGGAGCACAGATACGCAGTATTTT.

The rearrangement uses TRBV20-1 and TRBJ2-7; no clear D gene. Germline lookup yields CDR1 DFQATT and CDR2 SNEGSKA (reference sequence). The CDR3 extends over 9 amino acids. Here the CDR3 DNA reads TGCAGGGAGCCCTACGAGCAGTACTTC. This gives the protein CREPYEQYF.

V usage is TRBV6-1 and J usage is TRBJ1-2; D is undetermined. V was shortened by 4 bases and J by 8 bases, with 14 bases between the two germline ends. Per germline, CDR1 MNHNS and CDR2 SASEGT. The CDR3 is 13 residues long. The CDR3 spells CASSAQVPRGYTF. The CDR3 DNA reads TGTGCCAGCAGTGCTCAGGTTCCCAGGGGCTACACCTTC.

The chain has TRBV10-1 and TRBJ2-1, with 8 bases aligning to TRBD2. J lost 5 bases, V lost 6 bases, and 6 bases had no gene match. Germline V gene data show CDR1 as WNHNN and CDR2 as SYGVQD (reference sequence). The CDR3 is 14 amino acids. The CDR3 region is CASSLGLGDNEQFF. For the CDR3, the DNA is TGCGCCAGCAGCCTGGGACTAGGGGACAATGAGCAGTTCTTC.

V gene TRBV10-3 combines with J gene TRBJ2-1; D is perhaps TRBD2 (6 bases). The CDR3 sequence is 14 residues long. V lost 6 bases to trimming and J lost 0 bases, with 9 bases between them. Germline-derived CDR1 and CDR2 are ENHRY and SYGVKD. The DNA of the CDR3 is TGTGCCATCAGGACTAGTAGCTCCTACAATGAGCAGTTCTTC. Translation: CAIRTSSSYNEQFF.

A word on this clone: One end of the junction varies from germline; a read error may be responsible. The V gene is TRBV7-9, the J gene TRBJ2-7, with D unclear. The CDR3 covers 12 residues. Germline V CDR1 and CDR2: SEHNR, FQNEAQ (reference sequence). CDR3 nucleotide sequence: TGTTCCAGCAGCTTAGGTCAGGTTTCTCCGTACTTC. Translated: CSSSLGQVSPYF.

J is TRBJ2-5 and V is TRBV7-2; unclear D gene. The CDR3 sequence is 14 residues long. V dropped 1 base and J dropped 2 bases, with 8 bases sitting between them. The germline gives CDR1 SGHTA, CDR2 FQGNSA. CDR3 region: CASSLDWSQETQYF. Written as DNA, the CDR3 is TGTGCCAGCAGCTTAGACTGGTCTCAAGAGACCCAGTACTTC.

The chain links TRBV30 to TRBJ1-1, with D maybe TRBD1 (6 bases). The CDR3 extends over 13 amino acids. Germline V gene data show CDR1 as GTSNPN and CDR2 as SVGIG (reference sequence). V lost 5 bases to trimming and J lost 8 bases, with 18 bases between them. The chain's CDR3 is CAWLSYRVGEAFF. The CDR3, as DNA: TGTGCCTGGTTGAGCTACAGGGTAGGGGAAGCTTTCTTT. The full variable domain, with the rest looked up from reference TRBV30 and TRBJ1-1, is SQTIHQWPATLVQPVGSPLSLECTVEGTSNPNLYWYRQAAGRGLQLLFYSVGIGQISSEVPQNLSASRPQDRQFILSSKKLLLSDSGFYLCAWLSYRVGEAFFGQGTRLTVV.

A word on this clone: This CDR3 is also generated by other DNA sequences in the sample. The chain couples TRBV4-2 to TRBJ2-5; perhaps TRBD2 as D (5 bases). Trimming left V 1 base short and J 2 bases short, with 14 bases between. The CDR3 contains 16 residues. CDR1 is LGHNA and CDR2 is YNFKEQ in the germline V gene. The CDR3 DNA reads TGTGCCAGCAGCCAAGGGGATAGTGGGAGACAAGAGACCCAGTACTTC. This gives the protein CASSQGDSGRQETQYF.

In DNA, the CDR3 is TGTGCCAGTAGTCGTACCGGGACTAGCACAGATACGCAGTATTTT. It encodes CASSRTGTSTDTQYF. The V and J genes are TRBV19 and TRBJ2-3, with TRBD2 as a possible D gene (6 bases). V was shortened by 5 bases and J by 0 bases, with 12 bases between the two germline ends. CDR3 length: 15 amino acids. Germline lookup yields CDR1 LNHDA and CDR2 SQIVND (reference sequence).

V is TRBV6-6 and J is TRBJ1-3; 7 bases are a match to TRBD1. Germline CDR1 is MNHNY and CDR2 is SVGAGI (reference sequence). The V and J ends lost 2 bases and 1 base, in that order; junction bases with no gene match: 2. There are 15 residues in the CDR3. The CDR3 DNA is TGTGCCAGCAGTTACGCGACAGGGTCTGGAAACACCATATATTTT. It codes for CASSYATGSGNTIYF.

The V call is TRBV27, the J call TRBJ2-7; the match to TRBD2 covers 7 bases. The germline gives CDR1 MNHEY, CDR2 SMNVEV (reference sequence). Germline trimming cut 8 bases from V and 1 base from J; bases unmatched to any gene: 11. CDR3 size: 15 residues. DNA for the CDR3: TGTGCCAGCGGAGGGGTGGGGGAGGGGTCCTACGAGCAGTACTTC. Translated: CASGGVGEGSYEQYF.